This entry describes one T cell receptor (beta chain). Its specificity is unknown. The cDNA for TCR beta came from 5'RACE template switching with UMIs. TCRdb derives one entry per CDR3 protein from the 5' RACE reads, leaving out DNA. Its clone listing holds 500,000 to 600,000 distinct CDR3 sequences. The data originate from a study of T cells expressing NK-cell markers. Findings and caveats of the study: Six donors had dominant NKG2C+ clonotypes that comprised roughly 1.0-7.5% of their CD8+ T cells.

There are 15 residues in the CDR3. The V gene's germline CDR1 is SEHNR and CDR2 FQNEAQ (reference sequence). The source material was blood T cells: a sorted CD56 or NKG2C T cell subset, CD4+ or CD8+ T cells, or bulk PBMC T cells (not recorded which). This sequence was found in a young man in good health. The chain links TRBV7-9 to TRBJ2-3; the TCRdb D gene call, TRBD2, has no DNA to confirm it. This chain's CDR3 is CASSFDSGVTDTQYF.